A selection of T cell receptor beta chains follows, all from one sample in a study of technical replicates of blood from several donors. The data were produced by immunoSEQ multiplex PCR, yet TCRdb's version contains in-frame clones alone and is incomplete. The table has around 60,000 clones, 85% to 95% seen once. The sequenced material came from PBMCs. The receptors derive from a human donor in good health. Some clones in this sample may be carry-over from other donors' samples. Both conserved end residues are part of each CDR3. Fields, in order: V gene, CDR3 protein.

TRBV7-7,CASSPAGGAAQTQYF
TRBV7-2,CASSLVRDQPQHF
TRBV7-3,CASSPTGNTGELFF
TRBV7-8,CASSSWTEPSFEQYF
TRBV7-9,CASSLSTDTQYF
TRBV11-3,CASSPGTGVNNEQFF
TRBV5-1,CASSLGPPDRGLLYEQYF
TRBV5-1,CASSSSGGAGELFF
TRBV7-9,CASSSYQRNEKLFF
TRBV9,CASSVTGSSNTEAFF
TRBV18,CASSPDRGGFYEQYF
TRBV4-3,CASSQDRRDEQFF
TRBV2,CASNRQGASYNEQFF
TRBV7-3,CASSGKGTGELFF
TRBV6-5,CASSITGFTDTQYF
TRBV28,CASSFRDRVNYGYTF
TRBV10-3,CAIAEDRDTREQYF
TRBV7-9,CASSLGTGMYTEAFF
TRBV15,CATSSRSSRAEAFF
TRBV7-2,CASSSSLAGASTDTQYF
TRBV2,CASSVKAGNSPLHF
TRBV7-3,CASSLNLATEAFF
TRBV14,CASSPLVAKNIQYF
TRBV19,CASSSDVQGLNTEAFF
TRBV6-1,CATSAAGQETQYF
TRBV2,CASSDISWGGAGTDTQYF
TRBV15,CATSRGRRQETQYF
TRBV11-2,CASSERLAGGGYNEQFF
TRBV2,CASEGSSYEQYF
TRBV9,CASSVVSVDTQYF
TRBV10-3,CAISESPAGAPEQFF
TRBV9,CASSVVSGRAFDEQFF
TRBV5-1,CASSTWIGQGRPYEQYF
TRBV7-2,CASSTDRPGELFF
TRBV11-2,CASSLVGGSYQETQYF
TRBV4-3,CASSQAHGGYYGYTF
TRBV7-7,CASSLSITSGRNEQFF
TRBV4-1,CASRATGGGLSGANVLTF
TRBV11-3,CASSPGGANTGELFF
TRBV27,CASGLAYEQYF